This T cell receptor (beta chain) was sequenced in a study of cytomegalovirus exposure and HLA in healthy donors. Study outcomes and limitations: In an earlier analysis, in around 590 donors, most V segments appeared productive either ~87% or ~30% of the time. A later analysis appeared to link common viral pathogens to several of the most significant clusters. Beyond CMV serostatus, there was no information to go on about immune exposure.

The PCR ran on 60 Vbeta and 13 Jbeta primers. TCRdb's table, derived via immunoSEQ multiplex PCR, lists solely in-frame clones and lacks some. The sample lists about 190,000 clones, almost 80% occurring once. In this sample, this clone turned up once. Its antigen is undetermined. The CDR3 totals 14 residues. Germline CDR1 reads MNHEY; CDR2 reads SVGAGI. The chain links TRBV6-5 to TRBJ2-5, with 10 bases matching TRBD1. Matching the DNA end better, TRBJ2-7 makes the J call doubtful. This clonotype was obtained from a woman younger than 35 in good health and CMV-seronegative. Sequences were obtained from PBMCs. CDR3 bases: TGTGCCAGCAGTCAACGACAGGGGGCCATCGAGCAGTACTTC. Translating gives CASSQRQGAIEQYF.